This entry lists 14 T cell receptor beta chains sequenced from one sample in a study of OX40 agonist ivuxolimab in advanced cancers. TCRdb keeps only in-frame clones here, not all; method: immunoSEQ multiplex PCR. Altogether about 10,000 clones are present, just over 75% being singletons, with the ten largest covering 30%. Material: CD4+ or CD8+ T cells sorted from blood, obtained in a trial of the OX40 agonist ivuxolimab. Receptors originate from an adult with an advanced solid tumor such as melanoma, head and neck, liver or kidney cancer.

The rearrangement uses TRBV15 and TRBJ2-3; D is perhaps TRBD1 (5 bases). Trimming cost V 3 bases and J 6 bases, with 16 bases left between them. The germline CDR1 and CDR2 sequences are LNHNV and YYDKDF (reference sequence). This CDR3 contains 15 residues. Here the CDR3 DNA reads TGTGCCACCAGCAGTGGGGCTGGATTAGGGGATACGCAGTATTTT. The encoded protein is CATSSGAGLGDTQYF.

As DNA, the CDR3 is TGTGCCAGCAGCGTAGACAGGGTCGGCACAGATACGCAGTATTTT. Translating it yields CASSVDRVGTDTQYF. V gene TRBV9 combines with J gene TRBJ2-3; D perhaps matches TRBD1 (6 bases). V gave up 0 bases and J gave up 1 base, with 9 bases separating them. Germline V lookup: CDR1 SGDLS, CDR2 YYNGEE. This CDR3 has 15 residues. The full variable domain, its missing parts supplied by reference TRBV9 and TRBJ2-3, is DSGVTQTPKHLITATGQRVTLRCSPRSGDLSVYWYQQSLDQGLQFLIQYYNGEERAKGNILERFSAQQFPDLHSELNLSSLELGDSALYFCASSVDRVGTDTQYFGPGTRLTVL.

The chain combines TRBV19 with TRBJ2-1; D is possibly TRBD2 (6 bases). The V and J ends lost 10 bases and 0 bases respectively, with 19 bases between them. The germline gives CDR1 LNHDA, CDR2 SQIVND (reference sequence). This CDR3 is 16 amino acids long. The CDR3 nucleotides are TGTGCCACAGGCGAGATAGCGGTAAGCTCCTACAATGAGCAGTTCTTC. It yields the protein CATGEIAVSSYNEQFF.

This chain's CDR3 is CASSSGDTGELFF. The CDR3 nucleotides read TGCGCCAGCAGCTCGGGGGACACCGGGGAGCTGTTTTTT. The chain uses TRBV10-1 and TRBJ2-2; tentatively, D is TRBD2 (6 bases). V was clipped by 6 bases and J by 3 bases, with 8 bases between them. CDR1 WNHNN and CDR2 SYGVQD come from the germline V gene (reference sequence). The CDR3 sequence is 13 residues long.

The genes are TRBV27 and TRBJ1-5; D is undetermined. The CDR3 consists of 14 residues. Trimming took off 5 bases at V and 7 bases at J, with 15 bases between the two ends. CDR1 MNHEY and CDR2 SMNVEV come from the germline V gene (reference sequence). CDR3 loop: CASSVAGKGQPQHF. The CDR3 region has the DNA TGTGCCAGCAGTGTAGCGGGGAAAGGACAGCCCCAGCATTTT.

This clone was detected only once. V is TRBV7-9 and J is TRBJ2-1, with D tentatively TRBD2 (6 bases). The CDR3 totals 14 residues. Germline CDR1 reads SEHNR; CDR2 reads FQNEAQ (reference sequence). Trimming cost V 6 bases and J 4 bases, with 13 bases left between them. CDR3 region: CASRGGKTYNEQFF. As DNA, the CDR3 is TGTGCCAGCAGAGGAGGGAAAACTTACAATGAGCAGTTCTTC.

The V and J genes are TRBV27 and TRBJ1-5, with D unresolved. CDR1 is MNHEY, CDR2 SMNVEV, per germline (reference sequence). The CDR3 loop spans 15 amino acids. Trimming shortened V by 1 base and J by 0 bases, and 7 bases separated the two germline ends. CDR3 DNA: TGTGCCAGCAGTTTATTAGGGAATAGCAATCAGCCCCAGCATTTT. This translates into CASSLLGNSNQPQHF.

The V and J genes are TRBV7-8 and TRBJ1-1, with 10 nucleotides matching TRBD1. Germline V gene lookup returns CDR1 SGHVS and CDR2 FQNEAQ. The CDR3 spans 14 residues. Trimming cost V 6 bases and J 5 bases; bases outside gene matches: 6. The CDR3 DNA is TGTGCCAGCAGACAAGGACAGGGGGGGACTGAAGCTTTCTTT. Translated: CASRQGQGGTEAFF. The full variable domain, rest sourced from reference TRBV7-8 and TRBJ1-1, is GAGVSQSPRYKVAKRGQDVALRCDPISGHVSLFWYQQALGQGPEFLTYFQNEAQLDKSGLPSDRFFAERPEGSVSTLKIQRTQQEDSAVYLCASRQGQGGTEAFFGQGTRLTVV.

J is TRBJ2-5 and V is TRBV30; 7 nucleotides line up with TRBD1. Germline V gene sequence: CDR1 GTSNPN, CDR2 SVGIG (reference sequence). This CDR3 is built from 12 residues. The junction had 3 bases not matched to a gene; V was cut back by 5 bases and J by 3 bases. This chain's CDR3 is CAWDTGEETQYF. In nucleotides, the CDR3 is TGTGCCTGGGACACAGGGGAAGAGACCCAGTACTTC.

The sample holds a few counts of this clone. J is TRBJ2-4 and V is TRBV28; no firm D call. The CDR3 contains 11 residues. V was shortened by 3 bases and J by 7 bases, with 4 bases between the two germline ends. CDR1 and CDR2 (germline): MDHEN, SYDVKM. Here the CDR3 reads CASSLTNIQYF. The CDR3 region has the DNA TGTGCCAGCAGTTTGACGAACATTCAGTACTTC.

V is TRBV4-1 and J is TRBJ1-1; D is ambiguous. In germline, CDR1 is MGHRA, CDR2 YSYEKL. V was trimmed by 2 bases and J by 3 bases, leaving 13 bases between them. This CDR3 comprises 15 residues. The CDR3 nucleotides read TGCGCCAGCAGCCAACAAGGGCGAGGGCACACTGAAGCTTTCTTT. This codes for CASSQQGRGHTEAFF.

Of note for this clone: The same CDR3 arises from other DNA sequences in this sample as well. This sequence joins TRBV11-2 and TRBJ2-7, with D unresolved. Looked up from germline, CDR1 is SGHAT and CDR2 is FQNNGV. V dropped 5 bases and J dropped 0 bases, with 8 bases sitting between them. The CDR3 has 13 amino acids. CDR3 sequence (DNA): TGTGCCAGCAGCCTGGAAAGCTCCTACGAGCAGTACTTC. It translates to CASSLESSYEQYF.

This chain connects TRBV5-1 to TRBJ2-1; 13 bases agree with TRBD2. There are 16 residues in the CDR3. CDR1 and CDR2 (germline): SGHRS, YFSETQ. V trimming: 4 bases; J trimming: 1 base; junction bases outside the gene matches: 2. The CDR3 DNA follows: TGCGCCAGCAGCCAGGGACTAGCGGGATCCTACAATGAGCAGTTCTTC. It encodes CASSQGLAGSYNEQFF.

On this clone itself: The same CDR3 also results from other DNA sequences found in this sample. The CDR3 spells CASSLASGTIYEQYF. CDR3 sequence (DNA): TGCGCCAGCAGCTTGGCTAGCGGGACGATCTACGAGCAGTACTTC. The chain links TRBV5-1 to TRBJ2-7, with TRBD2 matching over 9 bases. Germline lookup yields CDR1 SGHRS and CDR2 YFSETQ. The CDR3 runs 15 residues. J was trimmed by 3 bases and V by 0 bases; bases with no gene match: 4.